This T cell receptor (beta chain) was sequenced for a study of blood T cell repertoires in COVID-19 (dated by TCRdb to 2019 to 2021). Notes on the research overall: The collaborator samples originated in the United States, Italy and Spain and spanned the acute and convalescent phases of COVID-19. The prospective study material was composed of cDNA or gDNA derived from T cells, B-cell-depleted T cells, or PBMCs. Subjects who had been exposed to COVID-19, were actively infected with it, or had recovered from it provided the deeply sampled blood TCRbeta repertoires that made up the dataset. The repertoires were released in a freely available public database meant as a resource for research on the immune response to SARS-CoV-2. The samples were drawn from the first 160 participants of the ongoing ImmuneRACE study and from 950 to 1,500 subjects provided by 6 global collaborators. The sample metadata nearly always contained a de-identified subject ID, COVID-19 status, age in years and sex. HLA class I and class II types, where available, came from metadata supplied by the sample provider rather than from assay-based typing. The paper as a whole reports these results and caveats: Clinical and demographic metadata were provided uncurated, with the amount varying by source and participant.

TCRbeta CDR3 regions were amplified from genomic DNA by means of the immunoSEQ Assay, a bias-controlled multiplex PCR. The original pipeline was this. Nucleated cell counts per sample were estimated from amplification of reference gene primers within the assay. To quantify the absolute abundance of each unique TCRbeta CDR3 rearrangement, sequence reads were collapsed and filtered. For each sample, productive Simpson clonality was calculated by taking the square root of Simpson's diversity index across productive rearrangements. TCRdb obtained this table from immuneACCESS and retained in-frame rearrangements with V and J assigned. These tables miss some clones; where compared with another copy, unresolved V genes account for less than half of the shortfall, and the remainder is unexplained. The V and J calls and the clone size are those of that table, but D and trimming were determined from the DNA. This sample comprises a few hundred thousand clones, around 85% of them detected only once. Of the sample, 3.8% falls within the top ten clones.

Participants in the prospective study were aged roughly 18 to 89 years, lived in under 30 United States geographic areas, and enrolled through a virtual design. In the prospective study, participants were assigned to cohorts based on the clinical history participants reported in a screening survey and a study questionnaire. Mobile phlebotomists in the prospective study collected whole blood, serum and a nasopharyngeal or oropharyngeal swab from every participant. Over a roughly two-month period, participants in the prospective study had the option of providing additional blood draws and questionnaires. Blood samples from the prospective study were shipped frozen or at room temperature prior to DNA extraction. CDR1 and CDR2 are read off the germline V gene as SGHRS and YFSETQ. The V end gives up 2 bases and the J end 3 bases, leaving 3 bases in the junction not matched to a gene. There are 14 amino acids in the CDR3, from cysteine to phenylalanine inclusive. Only the CDR3 region is kept as DNA, spanning 42 bases read in frame from base 1.

This clone was seen once. The antigen it binds to is not known. Base quality data are lacking; no much larger clone is found one base away. The clonotype comes from a woman in her forties with acute COVID-19. Sequencing input: PBMCs or T cells enriched from blood (not recorded which). Rearrangement joined TRBV5-1 to TRBJ2-3; the junction holds 7 bases that match TRBD2. The sequence in DNA is TGCGCCAGCAGCTTCCTAGCGGAGACAGATACGCAGTATTTT. It is translated as CASSFLAETDTQYF. With the portions outside the CDR3 filled from the reference TRBV5-1 and TRBJ2-3 genes, the complete variable region becomes KAGVTQTPRYLIKTRGQQVTLSCSPISGHRSVSWYQQTPGQGLQFLFEYFSETQRNKGNFPGRFSGRQFSNSRSEMNVSTLELGDSALYLCASSFLAETDTQYFGPGTRLTVL.